This T cell receptor (beta chain) was recovered during a study of control samples from healthy donors and cancer patients. The CDR3 has 14 amino acids. Per the germline V gene, CDR1 is MNHNS and CDR2 is SASEGT. Trimming took 1 base from V and 4 from J, leaving 10 bases between them. This clone was detected only a few times. Assay: immunoSEQ multiplex PCR; the TCRdb copy retains only in-frame clones and omits some. The table has approximately 100,000 clones, about nine tenths seen once. J is TRBJ1-1 and V is TRBV6-1; unclear D gene. The material sequenced was blood. This sequence was found in a human donor in good health. The donor label of this sample is uncertain. CDR3 protein: CASSEGTEGTEAFF. CDR3 sequence (DNA): TGTGCCAGCAGTGAAGGGACGGAAGGCACTGAAGCTTTCTTT.